These 21 T cell receptor beta chains were sequenced from one sample in a study of T cell repertoires in aging, cancer and after chemotherapy. TCR beta rearrangements were amplified from peripheral blood genomic DNA. Multiplex touch-down PCR with TRB-A/B primers amplified rearranged V-D-J TRB sequences. TCRdb reprocessed the multiplex PCR reads with MiXCR, giving one entry per CDR3 protein. Among several thousand distinct CDR3 sequences listed, more than 25% were seen once. Sample: blood. These receptor sequences come from a human donor in good health.

This clonotype was found a few times. The chain links TRBV7-9 to TRBJ2-3; 10 positions match TRBD2. Germline values: CDR1 SEHNR, CDR2 FQNEAQ (reference sequence). The trim removed 2 bases at V and 5 bases at J, leaving 1 base unmatched. The CDR3 runs to 14 residues. CDR3 sequence reads: CASSLLAGEDTQYF. The CDR3 region has the DNA TGTGCCAGCAGCTTACTAGCGGGAGAAGATACGCAGTATTTT.

The chain couples TRBV27 to TRBJ2-3; D is perhaps TRBD1 or TRBD2 (5 bases each). Trimming took off 1 base at V and 7 bases at J, with 12 bases between the two ends. The V gene's germline CDR1 is MNHEY and CDR2 SMNVEV (reference sequence). The CDR3 runs to 14 residues. The CDR3 DNA reads as TGTGCCAGCAGTTTATGGGGGTCCCGCCATACGCAGTATTTT. This gives the protein CASSLWGSRHTQYF.

The rearrangement uses TRBV20-1 and TRBJ2-3; 14 bases map to TRBD2. The J segment lost 10 bases and the V segment lost 0 bases, leaving 6 bases of the junction unmatched. Germline assignment: CDR1 DFQATT and CDR2 SNEGSKA (reference sequence). The CDR3 is 15 amino acids. The CDR3 spells CSAREGGLAGDAQYF. Written as DNA, the CDR3 is TGCAGTGCTAGAGAGGGGGGACTAGCGGGAGACGCGCAGTATTTT.

This clonotype is categorized as medium-sized. The chain couples TRBV6-5 to TRBJ2-7, with 7 bases fitting TRBD1. From germline, CDR1 is MNHEY and CDR2 SVGAGI. This CDR3 has 13 amino acids. V lost 5 bases to trimming and J lost 3 bases; unmatched junction nucleotides: 4. The DNA of the CDR3 is TGTGCCAGCAGTCACGACAGGGTCTACGAGCAGTACTTC. Translation gives CASSHDRVYEQYF.

This chain links TRBV25-1 with TRBJ2-7; a possible D gene is TRBD2 (6 bases). Germline V gene sequence: CDR1 MGHDK, CDR2 SYGVNS. Trimming took 9 bases from V and 0 from J, leaving 15 bases between them. The CDR3 has 14 amino acids. This CDR3 is CASGRAGSSYEQYF. CDR3 DNA sequence: TGTGCCAGTGGGCGTGCGGGATCCTCCTACGAGCAGTACTTC.

Only a few counts were recorded for this clonotype. The rearrangement joins TRBV6-1 to TRBJ1-2; D remains unclear. Germline CDR1 and CDR2: MNHNS and SASEGT. This CDR3 comprises 13 residues. Trimming shortened V by 1 base and J by 0 bases, and 3 bases separated the two germline ends. The DNA for the CDR3 is TGTGCCAGCAGTGAAGTAGCTAACTATGGCTACACCTTC. Its translation: CASSEVANYGYTF.

This clonotype was detected only a few times. V and J are TRBV24-1 and TRBJ2-3; 10 bases are a match to TRBD1. This CDR3 contains 15 residues. V was pared by 7 bases and J by 4 bases, with 7 bases of the junction left unmatched. Germline CDR1 is KGHDR and CDR2 is SFDVKD. CDR3 protein: CATRRGQGSSDTQYF. The CDR3 region has the DNA TGTGCCACCAGGAGGGGACAGGGGAGCTCAGATACGCAGTATTTT.

The CDR3 spells CASSLTRYEQYF. The DNA for the CDR3 is TGTGCCAGCAGCCTGACTAGGTACGAGCAGTACTTC. The chain employs TRBV12-3 or TRBV12-4 and TRBJ2-7; TRBD2 is a possible D gene (6 bases). The length of the CDR3 is 12 residues. Trimming stripped 6 bases from V and 4 bases from J, with 10 bases between.

This clonotype was seen more than once but under ten times. The chain joins TRBV20-1 to TRBJ1-4; D perhaps matches TRBD1 (6 bases). The CDR3 runs to 13 residues. The germline V and J ends were trimmed by 5 bases and 6 bases, with 13 bases remaining between them. Germline V gene sequence: CDR1 DFQATT, CDR2 SNEGSKA (reference sequence). CDR3 DNA: TGCAGTGCTGAGCCCAGGGGACATGAAAAACTGTTTTTT. It is translated as CSAEPRGHEKLFF.

The chain has TRBV28 and TRBJ2-3, with D possibly matching TRBD2 (5 bases). The CDR3 is made up of 18 amino acids. Germline V CDR1 and CDR2: MDHEN, SYDVKM. Trimming cost V 4 bases and J 5 bases, with 25 bases left between them. The CDR3 loop is CASSSPRRLADREDTQYF. The DNA of the CDR3 is TGTGCCAGCAGTTCCCCGCGGAGGCTAGCAGACCGGGAAGATACGCAGTATTTT.

CDR3 in DNA: TGTGCCAGTCAGCAGGCGGCGGGGGGAGCCAAAAACATTCAGTACTTC. This gives the protein CASQQAAGGAKNIQYF. The chain links TRBV19 to TRBJ2-4, with 8 bases matching TRBD2. The germline gives CDR1 LNHDA, CDR2 SQIVND (reference sequence). Trimming removed 8 bases from V and 0 bases from J; junction bases left unmatched: 9. CDR3 length equals 16 residues.

This sequence joins TRBV20-1 and TRBJ2-1, with 9 bases identical to TRBD2. This CDR3 is built from 14 residues. Per the germline V gene, CDR1 is DFQATT and CDR2 is SNEGSKA (reference sequence). Here the CDR3 DNA reads TGCAGCGCCGCAGCGGGAGGCTTCTACAATGAGCAGTTCTTC. Amino acids: CSAAAGGFYNEQFF.

The chain uses TRBV19 and TRBJ1-5; D not resolved. The V end was cut by 0 bases, the J end by 1 base, with 7 bases between. The CDR3 length is 15 residues. CDR1 is LNHDA and CDR2 is SQIVND in the germline V gene (reference sequence). The CDR3 here is CASSIDRASNQPQHF. CDR3 nucleotides: TGTGCCAGTAGTATAGATCGGGCCAGCAATCAGCCCCAGCATTTT.

A few counts support this clonotype. The genes are TRBV18 and TRBJ1-5, with 8 bases lining up with TRBD1. This CDR3 contains 14 residues. Germline V gives CDR1 KGHSH, CDR2 LQKENI. Losses at the gene ends were 9 bases for V and 5 bases for J; bases not matched to a gene: 9. This CDR3 reads CASRLGQGDQPQHF. The CDR3 DNA is TGTGCCAGTCGACTTGGACAGGGTGATCAGCCCCAGCATTTT. Using reference TRBV18 and TRBJ1-5 for the parts outside the CDR3, the full variable domain is NAGVMQNPRHLVRRRGQEARLRCSPMKGHSHVYWYRQLPEEGLKFMVYLQKENIIDESGMPKERFSAEFPKEGPSILRIQQVVRGDSAAYFCASRLGQGDQPQHFGDGTRLSIL.

The rearrangement uses TRBV20-1 and TRBJ2-1; D remains unclear. This CDR3 is 14 amino acids long. V shed 0 bases and J shed 3 bases, with 9 bases lying between them. CDR1 and CDR2 (germline): DFQATT, SNEGSKA (reference sequence). DNA of the CDR3: TGCAGTGCTAGAGATAGGGTTAGCTACAATGAGCAGTTCTTC. Translation gives CSARDRVSYNEQFF.

The chain joins TRBV29-1 to TRBJ2-3, with TRBD2 matching 12 bases. The junction had 5 bases not matched to a gene; V was cut back by 6 bases and J by 1 base. The V gene's germline CDR1 is SQVTM and CDR2 ANQGSEA. The CDR3 length is 15 residues. CDR3 protein: CSVAGLAGGTDTQYF. CDR3 sequence (DNA): TGCAGCGTCGCGGGACTAGCGGGTGGCACAGATACGCAGTATTTT.

This clonotype was counted only a few times. The chain employs TRBV7-3 and TRBJ2-3, with TRBD2 matching 7 bases. The CDR3 has 15 residues. Losses at the gene ends were 2 bases for V and 4 bases for J; bases not matched to a gene: 6. Per germline, CDR1 SGHTA and CDR2 FQGTGA. The CDR3 sequence is CASSLAGAGSDTQYF. CDR3 DNA sequence: TGTGCCAGCAGCTTAGCGGGAGCGGGGTCAGATACGCAGTATTTT.

The J gene is TRBJ2-1, the V gene TRBV20-1; 12 nucleotides align to TRBD2. Losses at the gene ends were 3 bases for V and 6 bases for J; bases not matched to a gene: 6. Germline V CDR1 and CDR2: DFQATT, SNEGSKA (reference sequence). The CDR3 totals 15 residues. CDR3 sequence reads: CSASRASGRANEQFF. In nucleotides, the CDR3 is TGCAGTGCTAGCAGGGCTAGCGGGAGGGCCAATGAGCAGTTCTTC.

V is TRBV6-6 and J is TRBJ2-1, with TRBD2 matching over 7 bases. Looked up from germline, CDR1 is MNHNY and CDR2 is SVGAGI (reference sequence). The V segment lost 2 bases and the J segment 10 bases; nucleotides outside the gene matches: 5. The CDR3 runs 13 residues. The CDR3 reads CASSYPGTIEQFF. The CDR3 bases are TGTGCCAGCAGTTACCCCGGGACTATCGAGCAGTTCTTC.

This clonotype was detected a few times. This chain connects TRBV7-2 to TRBJ2-7; D is possibly TRBD2 (7 bases). V was trimmed by 7 bases and J by 4 bases, leaving 17 bases between them. This CDR3 contains 14 residues. The germline gives CDR1 SGHTA, CDR2 FQGNSA. The CDR3: CASTVGGGGYEQYF. The CDR3, as DNA: TGTGCCAGCACCGTGGGGGGGGGCGGGTACGAGCAGTACTTC.

This clonotype has more than one count but fewer than ten. The chain employs TRBV30 and TRBJ2-7; 7 nucleotides align to TRBD2. Germline lookup yields CDR1 GTSNPN and CDR2 SVGIG (reference sequence). V lost 5 bases to trimming and J lost 3 bases; unmatched junction nucleotides: 1. This CDR3 region has 11 residues. CDR3 sequence reads: CAWGEGYEQYF. The CDR3 DNA sequence: TGTGCCTGGGGGGAGGGCTACGAGCAGTACTTC. Variable domain in full (rest from reference TRBV30 and TRBJ2-7): SQTIHQWPATLVQPVGSPLSLECTVEGTSNPNLYWYRQAAGRGLQLLFYSVGIGQISSEVPQNLSASRPQDRQFILSSKKLLLSDSGFYLCAWGEGYEQYFGPGTRLTVT.